The clone carrying this TCR beta chain was seen more than once but under ten times. Its cognate antigen is unknown. The data were taken from a study of identical twins. Regarding the study as a whole: Insertion counts were lower in abundant cord blood beta clonotypes, a trend that memory repertoires did not show.

TCRdb re-derived calls from the 5' RACE reads in MiXCR, one entry per CDR3 protein. Here the sample spans over 600,000 distinct CDR3 sequences, approximately 22% being singletons. CDR3 length: 14 amino acids. Trimming removed 1 base at V and 1 base at J, with 10 bases between. The germline gives CDR1 DFQATT, CDR2 SNEGSKA (reference sequence). There were only healthy Caucasians among the donors. The sample also formed part of further work on T cells expressing NK-cell markers. That paper states: The study sequenced eight donors, seven HCMV-seropositive and one seronegative. Dominant NKG2C+ clonotypes were found to form roughly 1.0-7.0% of CD8+ T cells in 5 or 6 donors.

This clonotype originated in a woman in her late teens or twenties in good health. Input material: PBMCs. J is TRBJ1-1 and V is TRBV20-1; TRBD1 is a possible D gene (6 bases). In DNA, the CDR3 is TGCAGTGCTAGAGCCGGGGGCACGAACACTGAAGCTTTCTTT. It encodes CSARAGGTNTEAFF.